The rows below give T cell receptor beta chains drawn from one sample of a study of T-cell reconstitution after alpha-beta-depleted transplantation in children. TCRdb re-analysed the PCR reads in MiXCR, keeping a single row per CDR3 protein. The table includes about 250,000 distinct CDR3 sequences, under 30% detected once. This specimen was PBMCs, mostly from graft donor cells, taken 360 days after TCRalphabeta/CD19-depleted stem cell transplant. The origin of the receptors is a female patient aged 2-10 years who had a stem cell transplant for congenital amegakaryocytic thrombocytopenia, so the T cells may come from the graft donor. Each CDR3 is given with its conserved first and last residue.

>TRBJ1-6|TRBV27
CASSLSRVDSPLHF
>TRBJ2-1|TRBV29-1
CSVTMDRGLFNEQFF
>TRBJ2-2|TRBV20-1
CSARDFGRGNTGELFF
>TRBJ2-1|TRBV7-3
CASSLSLATYNEQFF
>TRBJ1-5|TRBV4-1
CASSQGQRGAGQPQHF
>TRBJ2-2|TRBV29-1
CSASTGSNTGELFF
>TRBJ2-5|TRBV12-3/TRBV12-4
CASSPGPETQYF
>TRBJ1-1|TRBV5-1
CASSFTTGLNTEAFF
>TRBJ2-1|TRBV4-3
CASSQEALSYNEQFF
>TRBJ2-2|TRBV20-1
CSALRRGENTGELFF
>TRBJ2-7|TRBV5-1
CASSLAGLVYEQYF
>TRBJ2-1|TRBV4-1
CASDPDRGPYIYNEQFF